This TCR beta chain was profiled in a study of T cells expressing NK-cell markers (dated by TCRdb to 2020 to 2021). Background on the whole study: TCR beta-chain repertoires were profiled in sorted CD3+CD56+NKG2C+, CD3+CD56+NKG2C- and CD3+CD56-NKG2C+ T-cell subsets from roughly eight donors. Among the eight sequenced donors, seven were HCMV-seropositive and one was HCMV-seronegative. The eight sequenced donors were randomly selected healthy volunteers, three men and five women. Libraries were sequenced as 2 x 150 bp reads on Illumina HiSeq 2000/2500, MiSeq or NextSeq. Study-level results and caveats: Those dominant clonotypes were again the most abundant among CD3+CD56-NKG2C+ cells in four donors, at about 25-60.1%. Whether the expanded NKG2C-expressing T cell clones were specific for HCMV antigens remained unclear. In more than five donors, the dominant CD3+CD56+NKG2C+ clonotypes were found to rank among the top 10 CD8+ clonotypes and to make up about 1.0-7.5% of CD8+ T cells.

Sequencing relied on an Illumina HiSeq 2000. The TCR beta cDNA libraries were made using 5'RACE template switching, a step that added both a universal primer site and unique molecular identifiers. cDNA synthesis was primed from the TCR beta constant segment and was followed by two successive PCR amplification steps. In the original analysis: MIGEC was used to demultiplex reads and group reads by UMI, and MiTCR was used to assemble and quantify clonotypes. To exclude erroneous sequences, only TCR cDNA sequences supported by at least two reads were retained. The tcR package was used for downstream repertoire analysis, and clonotypes were matched between fractions using CDR3 nucleotide sequence together with V segment. Antigen specificity was annotated against VDJdb with VDJmatch, allowing one amino acid substitution in CDR3. Each entry corresponds to one CDR3 protein sequence from reads that TCRdb reprocessed, and DNA is not given. These V and J calls are TCRdb output, not the study's own analysis. The sample's clone listing holds about 260,000 distinct CDR3 sequences. In total, the top ten clones hold roughly 0.4% of the sample.

HCMV-specific IgG was detected in serum with a commercial ELISA kit to determine HCMV serostatus. Peripheral blood mononuclear cells were isolated from blood by Ficoll density gradient centrifugation. Of note for this clonotype: It lacks a known antigen.

The CDR3 sequence holds 14 residues, the cysteine and phenylalanine included. The coding DNA is unavailable. In the germline V gene (reference sequence), CDR1 corresponds to DFQATT and CDR2 to SNEGSKA. The rearranged segments are TRBV20-1 and TRBJ2-7; TCRdb lists TRBD2, though no DNA is available to test this call. The sequence was obtained from a man aged 18 to 30 in good health. Donor details come from another sample of the same person, matched by shared clones. The source material was blood T cells: a sorted CD56 or NKG2C T cell subset, CD4+ or CD8+ T cells, or bulk PBMC T cells (not recorded which). Here the CDR3 is given as CSAARTSGSYEQYF.